Listed below are T cell receptor beta chains from one sample, sequenced in a study of blood T cell repertoires in COVID-19. The method was immunoSEQ multiplex PCR; TCRdb's version includes in-frame clones alone and lacks a portion of them. The top ten hold more than 3.5% of the sample, which has roughly 200,000 clones, about 91% seen once. The sample comprised peripheral blood. These receptors were obtained from a woman in her twenties or thirties with acute or convalescent COVID-19. Both conserved end residues are part of each CDR3. D genes are given only for firm matches. Clone size is not always given. Where it is, it says once, few, many or a class for expanded clones.

J gene | V gene | CDR3 length | D gene | clone size | CDR3 DNA | CDR3 protein
TRBJ2-7 | TRBV2 | 12 | - | - | TGTACCAGCATGGACAGCCATTACGAGCAGTACTTC | CTSMDSHYEQYF
TRBJ2-1 | TRBV25-1 | 13 | - | - | TGTGCCAGCAGAGGAACGGGAGCGAGTGAGCAGTTCTTC | CASRGTGASEQFF
TRBJ1-4 | TRBV11-3 | 15 | TRBD1 | once | TGTGCCAGCAGCCGGACAGGCTTCTATAATGAAAAACTGTTTTTT | CASSRTGFYNEKLFF
TRBJ1-4 | TRBV10-3 | 15 | TRBD1 | - | TGTGCCATCAGTGAGTGGGGACAGGGGAATGAAAAACTGTTTTTT | CAISEWGQGNEKLFF
TRBJ1-1 | TRBV13 | 15 | - | - | TGTGCCAGCGAGGAATCGACAGGTTGGAACACTGAAGCTTTCTTT | CASEESTGWNTEAFF
TRBJ2-5 | TRBV5-4 | 15 | TRBD1 | once | TGTGCCAGCAGCTTTCCGACAGGGGGTACGGAGACCCAGTACTTC | CASSFPTGGTETQYF
TRBJ1-3 | TRBV5-1 | 14 | - | - | TGCGCCAGCAGCTCCGGGACTTCTGGAAACACCATATATTTT | CASSSGTSGNTIYF
TRBJ1-5 | TRBV7-9 | 13 | - | - | TGTGCCAGCAGCTGGGGACAAAATCAGCCCCAGCATTTT | CASSWGQNQPQHF
TRBJ1-4 | TRBV5-1 | 13 | - | once | TGCGCCAGCAGCGGTTCCCCTCAGGAAAAACTGTTTTTT | CASSGSPQEKLFF
TRBJ1-4 | TRBV9 | 15 | TRBD1 | - | TGTGCCAGCAGCGTAGGAACAGGGGGTAGTGAAAAACTGTTTTTT | CASSVGTGGSEKLFF
TRBJ1-2 | TRBV7-2 | 13 | TRBD1 | - | TGTGCCAGCAGGGAGGGGACAGGGGGAGGCTACACCTTC | CASREGTGGGYTF
TRBJ2-2 | TRBV4-2 | 15 | TRBD1 | - | TGTGCCAGCAGCCAAGAGACACAGGGGACCGGGGAGCTGTTTTTT | CASSQETQGTGELFF
TRBJ1-3 | TRBV6-5 | 14 | - | once | TGTGCCAGCACCCAGTTGCAATCCGGAAACACCATATATTTT | CASTQLQSGNTIYF
TRBJ2-7 | TRBV4-2 | 17 | TRBD1 | - | TGTGCCAGCAGCCAAGTGGGGGGACAGGCGGGTTCCTACGAGCAGTACTTC | CASSQVGGQAGSYEQYF
TRBJ2-7 | TRBV5-1 | 14 | - | - | TGCGCCAGCAGCTTGGTTCCGTTTTTCTACGAGCAGTACTTC | CASSLVPFFYEQYF
TRBJ1-5 | TRBV2 | 15 | - | - | TGTGCCAGCAGTGAACCCGCAGGCTACAATCAGCCCCAGCATTTT | CASSEPAGYNQPQHF
TRBJ2-7 | TRBV11-2 | 12 | - | once | TGTGCCAGCAGCTTTGGGGGGTACGAGCAGTACTTC | CASSFGGYEQYF
TRBJ2-3 | TRBV7-2 | 15 | TRBD2 | - | TGTGCCAGCAGCTTTGGTGCCGGGAGGGCGGATACGCAGTATTTT | CASSFGAGRADTQYF
TRBJ2-7 | TRBV19 | 14 | TRBD2 | - | TGTGCCAGTAGTCTAGCCGGGAGGGCGAACGAGCAGTACTTC | CASSLAGRANEQYF
TRBJ1-3 | TRBV6-1 | 14 | - | few | TGTGCCAGCAGTGAAGCGACAGCTGGAAACACCATATATTTT | CASSEATAGNTIYF